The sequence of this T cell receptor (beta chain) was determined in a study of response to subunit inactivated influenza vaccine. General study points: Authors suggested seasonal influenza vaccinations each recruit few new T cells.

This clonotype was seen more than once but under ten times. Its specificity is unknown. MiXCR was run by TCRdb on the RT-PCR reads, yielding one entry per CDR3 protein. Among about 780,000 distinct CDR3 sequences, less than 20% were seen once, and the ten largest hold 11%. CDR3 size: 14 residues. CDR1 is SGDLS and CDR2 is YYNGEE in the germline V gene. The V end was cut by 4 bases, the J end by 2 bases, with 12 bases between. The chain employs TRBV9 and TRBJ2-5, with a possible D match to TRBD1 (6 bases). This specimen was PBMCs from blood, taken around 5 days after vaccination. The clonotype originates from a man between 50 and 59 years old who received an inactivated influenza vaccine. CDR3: CASSSGQLQETQYF. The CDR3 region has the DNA TGTGCCAGCAGCTCGGGACAATTACAAGAGACCCAGTACTTC.